The 18 T cell receptor beta chains presented below share a single source sample, sequenced in a study of cytomegalovirus exposure and HLA in healthy donors. PCR involved 60 Vbeta and 13 Jbeta primers. Sequenced by immunoSEQ multiplex PCR; TCRdb stores in-frame clones only, minus some. The sample includes under 75,000 clones. Sequenced sample: PBMCs. The receptors shown here come from a female donor in good health and CMV-seropositive.

The DNA for the CDR3 is TGTGCCAGCAGCGAATCGGACAGGGATTCCTACAATGAGCAGTTCTTC. Its translation is CASSESDRDSYNEQFF. This chain connects TRBV4-2 to TRBJ2-1; 8 bases are shared with TRBD1. Germline V CDR1 and CDR2: LGHNA, YNFKEQ. The CDR3 is made up of 16 amino acids. J lost 1 base, V lost 5 bases, and 7 bases had no gene match.

The CDR3 nucleotides are TGTGCCAGCAGCTCTCGACAGATGGAAAAACTGTTTTTT. As protein: CASSSRQMEKLFF. The chain has TRBV7-2 and TRBJ1-4, with D possibly matching TRBD1 (5 bases). The V end was cut by 4 bases, the J end by 8 bases, with 11 bases between. This CDR3 is 13 amino acids long. Per the germline V gene, CDR1 is SGHTA and CDR2 is FQGNSA.

CDR3 loop: CASSRGGNTEAFF. Here the CDR3 DNA reads TGTGCCAGCAGCCGTGGAGGGAACACTGAAGCTTTCTTT. This sequence joins TRBV7-8 and TRBJ1-1, with no clear D. Germline V gene data show CDR1 as SGHVS and CDR2 as FQNEAQ. The CDR3 consists of 13 residues. V was pared by 5 bases and J by 1 base, with 8 bases between.

This sequence joins TRBV7-2 and TRBJ2-2; D might be TRBD2 (5 bases). Trimming shortened V by 6 bases and J by 1 base, and 6 bases separated the two germline ends. CDR3 size: 13 residues. The germline V gene encodes CDR1 SGHTA and CDR2 FQGNSA. CDR3 bases: TGTGCCAGCAGTGGGAGGAACACCGGGGAGCTGTTTTTT. Its translation: CASSGRNTGELFF.

The chain uses TRBV4-2 and TRBJ1-1, with D possibly TRBD1 on 5 matching bases. Between the trimmed V and J ends, which lost 6 bases and 4 bases, there was a span of 15 bases. CDR1 and CDR2 from the germline V gene are LGHNA and YNFKEQ. The CDR3 extends over 14 amino acids. CDR3 nucleotide sequence: TGTGCCAGCAGGGAGCAGGGCGTTGGCACTGAAGCTTTCTTT. This sequence encodes CASREQGVGTEAFF.

The V call is TRBV6-5, the J call TRBJ1-4; tentatively, D is TRBD1 (6 bases). Trimming took off 2 bases at V and 3 bases at J, with 10 bases between the two ends. CDR1 and CDR2 from the germline V gene are MNHEY and SVGAGI. This CDR3 has 15 residues. CDR3 amino acids: CASSYQGLPNEKLFF. The CDR3 DNA follows: TGTGCCAGCAGTTACCAGGGGCTTCCTAATGAAAAACTGTTTTTT.

The chain combines TRBV7-2 with TRBJ2-7; D call uncertain. The CDR3 length is 14 residues. Trimming removed 1 base at V and 0 bases at J, with 7 bases between. Germline-derived CDR1 and CDR2 are SGHTA and FQGNSA. CDR3 nucleotide sequence: TGTGCCAGCAGCTTAGTGCGAGGCTCCTACGAGCAGTACTTC. Translation gives CASSLVRGSYEQYF.

The chain joins TRBV6-5 to TRBJ2-7, with TRBD1 matching 7 bases. Germline trimming cut 2 bases from V and 3 bases from J; bases unmatched to any gene: 4. CDR1 MNHEY and CDR2 SVGAGI come from the germline V gene. This CDR3 region has 14 residues. The CDR3 coding sequence is TGTGCCAGCAGTTACGGGGGACAGCTCTACGAGCAGTACTTC. It translates to CASSYGGQLYEQYF.

The chain joins TRBV7-2 to TRBJ2-7; no clear D gene. This CDR3 has 12 residues. In germline, CDR1 is SGHTA, CDR2 FQGNSA. V was shortened by 5 bases and J by 2 bases, with 7 bases between the two germline ends. The CDR3, as DNA: TGTGCCAGCAGCCCGTCCCCCTACGAGCAGTACTTC. This gives the protein CASSPSPYEQYF. The variable domain in full, completed from reference TRBV7-2 and TRBJ2-7, reads GAGVSQSPSNKVTEKGKDVELRCDPISGHTALYWYRQSLGQGLEFLIYFQGNSAPDKSGLPSDRFSAERTGGSVSTLTIQRTQQEDSAVYLCASSPSPYEQYFGPGTRLTVT.

V is TRBV19 and J is TRBJ1-4, with TRBD1 identical over 8 bases. With V trimmed by 4 bases and J by 4 bases, 2 bases remained unmatched. CDR1 is LNHDA, CDR2 SQIVND, per germline (reference sequence). The CDR3 runs to 14 residues. The CDR3 loop is CASSRQGNNEKLFF. CDR3 DNA sequence: TGTGCCAGTAGTAGACAGGGGAATAATGAAAAACTGTTTTTT.

The chain couples TRBV7-2 to TRBJ2-5; 9 bases are a match to TRBD2. Germline V CDR1 and CDR2: SGHTA, FQGNSA. CDR3 length: 15 amino acids. V shed 5 bases, J shed 4 bases, and the junction held 8 bases outside the gene matches. This CDR3 is CASSLSGGDRETQYF. The CDR3 DNA reads TGTGCCAGCAGCCTTAGCGGGGGCGACCGAGAGACCCAGTACTTC.

This clone registers medium-sized by frequency. V usage is TRBV6-5 and J usage is TRBJ1-4; D gene uncertain. V lost 6 bases to trimming and J lost 7 bases, with 12 bases between them. The V gene's germline CDR1 is MNHEY and CDR2 SVGAGI. CDR3 size: 13 residues. CDR3 sequence (DNA): TGTGCCAGCAGCACCGGGAATCGTGAAAAACTGTTTTTT. Its translation is CASSTGNREKLFF.

V gene TRBV5-1 combines with J gene TRBJ2-5; no firm D call. The CDR3 extends over 13 amino acids. CDR1 and CDR2 (germline): SGHRS, YFSETQ. V lost 5 bases and J 4 bases, leaving 12 bases between the germline ends. As DNA, the CDR3 is TGCGCCAGCAGACTTCCCCCGGGAGAGACCCAGTACTTC. Amino acid sequence: CASRLPPGETQYF. Supplemented by reference TRBV5-1 and TRBJ2-5, the full variable domain reads KAGVTQTPRYLIKTRGQQVTLSCSPISGHRSVSWYQQTPGQGLQFLFEYFSETQRNKGNFPGRFSGRQFSNSRSEMNVSTLELGDSALYLCASRLPPGETQYFGPGTRLLVL.

The rearrangement uses TRBV4-3 and TRBJ1-5, with 8 bases that match TRBD1. The junction had 7 bases not matched to a gene; V was cut back by 1 base and J by 5 bases. The CDR3 contains 16 residues. CDR1 and CDR2 (germline): LGHNA, YSLEER. This CDR3 reads CASSQGLTGAHQPQHF. Written as DNA, the CDR3 is TGCGCCAGCAGCCAAGGATTGACAGGGGCACATCAGCCCCAGCATTTT.

This chain links TRBV18 with TRBJ2-4; maybe TRBD2 (5 bases). The germline V and J ends were trimmed by 8 bases and 0 bases, with 14 bases remaining between them. Germline lookup yields CDR1 KGHSH and CDR2 LQKENI. The CDR3 spans 15 residues. CDR3 sequence: CASTSGNLAKNIQYF. The CDR3 DNA reads TGTGCCAGCACCTCGGGAAATCTAGCCAAAAACATTCAGTACTTC.

This rearrangement joins TRBV12-5 to TRBJ2-2; D is ambiguous. Trimming cost V 5 bases and J 1 base, with 14 bases left between them. The germline CDR1 and CDR2 sequences are LGHNT and FRNRAP. The CDR3 has 16 amino acids. The CDR3, as DNA: TGTGCTAGTGGTGCCGGTCAGGTCTTGAACACCGGGGAGCTGTTTTTT. This encodes CASGAGQVLNTGELFF.

V is TRBV28 and J is TRBJ2-7, with a possible D match to TRBD1 (5 bases). CDR3 length: 15 residues. V gave up 5 bases and J gave up 3 bases, with 17 bases separating them. Germline CDR1 is MDHEN and CDR2 is SYDVKM. In nucleotides, the CDR3 is TGTGCCAGCAGTGTTCTCCCGGCAGGGCTCTACGAGCAGTACTTC. Protein: CASSVLPAGLYEQYF.

The rearrangement joins TRBV28 to TRBJ2-1; tentatively, D is TRBD1 (5 bases). CDR3 size: 19 residues. The germline CDR1 and CDR2 sequences are MDHEN and SYDVKM. Between the trimmed V and J ends, which lost 5 bases and 2 bases, there was a span of 25 bases. The CDR3 DNA sequence: TGTGCCAGCAGTCCCCAACTCCTCAGGTCGGCAGGGACCTACAATGAGCAGTTCTTC. As protein: CASSPQLLRSAGTYNEQFF.